This TCR beta chain was recorded in a study of beta chain features in type 1 diabetes. The CDR3 extends over 16 amino acids. The V end lost 2 bases, the J end lost 3 bases, and 14 bases lay between the germline ends. Germline V gene data show CDR1 as SGHAT and CDR2 as FQNNGV. Findings and limits, study-wide: Comparison showed that naive, central memory and Treg TCRB repertoires appeared more similar among patients than among healthy donors.

Reverse transcription of all isolated RNA meant that expressed TCRB transcripts were sequenced. Sequenced by immunoSEQ multiplex PCR; TCRdb stores in-frame clones only, minus some. This repertoire shows 300,000 to 450,000 clones, around 13% found once; its top ten account for 0.017%. Sorted populations were all over 98% pure. The table lists this clone with a few counts. No antigen is known for it. This sequence joins TRBV11-2 and TRBJ2-1; D ambiguous. This TCR derives from a man between 18 and 35 years old in good health. The source material was naive CD4+ T cells from blood. CDR3 bases: TGTGCCAGCAGCTTACAACTACGGGTACACTACAATGAGCAGTTCTTC. Its translation is CASSLQLRVHYNEQFF.